The next 31 T cell receptor beta chains were all read from a single sample in a study of blood T cell repertoires in COVID-19. Some clones are missing from TCRdb's copy, which holds only in-frame ones; the method was immunoSEQ multiplex PCR. The sample records more than 300,000 clones, roughly 86% being singletons. What was sequenced was PBMCs or T cells enriched from blood (not recorded which). These receptors were taken from a woman in her 30s who had recovered from COVID-19.

This clone was detected a few times. The chain employs TRBV25-1 and TRBJ2-1; tentative D call: TRBD2 (6 bases). Germline assignment: CDR1 MGHDK and CDR2 SYGVNS. V lost 1 base to trimming and J lost 9 bases, with 22 bases between them. This CDR3 region has 17 residues. The CDR3 protein is CASSESPGTAGFGEQFF. CDR3 nucleotide sequence: TGTGCCAGCAGTGAATCTCCCGGGACTGCCGGGTTCGGTGAGCAGTTCTTC.

This clone appeared a single time. The V gene is TRBV24-1, the J gene TRBJ1-2, with TRBD1 matching over 10 bases. There are 15 residues in the CDR3. With 4 bases clipped from V and 7 bases from J, the junction kept 8 bases outside the gene matches. The germline V gene encodes CDR1 KGHDR and CDR2 SFDVKD. The DNA of the CDR3 is TGTGCCACCAGTGACTCGCCGGGACAGGGGAGTGGCTACACCTTC. Translated: CATSDSPGQGSGYTF.

This clone was seen a single time. This sample also contains other DNA sequences that code for the same CDR3. The chain carries TRBV29-1 and TRBJ1-1; 7 nucleotides line up with TRBD1. The V gene end was trimmed by 4 bases and the J gene end by 5 bases; junction bases not matched to a gene: 4. Germline-derived CDR1 and CDR2 are SQVTM and ANQGSEA. CDR3 size: 12 residues. The CDR3 protein is CSVAGRGTEAFF. The CDR3 DNA is TGCAGCGTTGCGGGCAGGGGGACTGAAGCTTTCTTT.

The V and J genes are TRBV30 and TRBJ1-5, with 9 nucleotides matching TRBD1. The V segment lost 3 bases and the J segment 9 bases; nucleotides outside the gene matches: 6. The CDR3 covers 13 residues. Germline V gene lookup returns CDR1 GTSNPN and CDR2 SVGIG (reference sequence). The CDR3 sequence is CAWSAQGAGPQHF. Here the CDR3 DNA reads TGTGCCTGGAGCGCACAGGGGGCCGGGCCCCAGCATTTT.

The chain combines TRBV24-1 with TRBJ2-5; 8 bases agree with TRBD2. CDR1 and CDR2 from the germline V gene are KGHDR and SFDVKD. The CDR3 runs 14 residues. V was clipped by 4 bases and J by 4 bases; unmatched bases: 4. CDR3 in amino acids: CATSERLAGETQYF. The DNA of the CDR3 is TGTGCCACCAGTGAAAGGCTAGCGGGAGAGACCCAGTACTTC.

V usage is TRBV19 and J usage is TRBJ2-2, with D possibly matching TRBD2 (5 bases). The CDR3 is made up of 15 amino acids. Trimming removed 6 bases from V and 3 bases from J, with 14 bases in between. Germline values: CDR1 LNHDA, CDR2 SQIVND (reference sequence). The CDR3 region is CASRGGQEDTGELFF. CDR3 bases: TGTGCCAGTAGAGGCGGGCAGGAGGACACCGGGGAGCTGTTTTTT.

The V gene is TRBV4-1, the J gene TRBJ1-1, with 9 bases identical to TRBD1. This CDR3 is 17 amino acids long. J gave up 3 bases and V 1 base, and 9 bases lay outside the gene matches. Germline CDR1 and CDR2: MGHRA and YSYEKL. CDR3 in DNA: TGCGCCAGCAGCCAAGGGTTTACAGGGGGCGGGTACACTGAAGCTTTCTTT. Residues: CASSQGFTGGGYTEAFF.

There are a few counts of this clone. The chain has TRBV7-9 and TRBJ2-2, with D maybe TRBD1 (6 bases). The CDR3 length is 14 residues. V lost 1 base and J lost 4, with 7 bases in between. In germline, CDR1 is SEHNR, CDR2 FQNEAQ (reference sequence). The CDR3 region is CASSLGRGTGELFF. CDR3 sequence (DNA): TGTGCCAGCAGCTTAGGCAGGGGCACCGGGGAGCTGTTTTTT.

V gene TRBV15 combines with J gene TRBJ1-2; TRBD1 aligns across 11 bases. V shed 0 bases and J 4 bases; nucleotides not matched to a gene: 4. The CDR3 totals 16 residues. CDR1 is LNHNV, CDR2 YYDKDF, per germline (reference sequence). CDR3 protein: CATSRDWTGGVYGYTF. CDR3 coding DNA: TGTGCCACCAGCAGAGATTGGACAGGGGGCGTCTATGGCTACACCTTC.

The gene calls are TRBV19 and TRBJ2-3; D call uncertain. The germline V gene has CDR1 LNHDA and CDR2 SQIVND (reference sequence). The CDR3 has 14 amino acids. Between the trimmed V and J ends, which lost 6 bases and 0 bases, there was a span of 10 bases. CDR3: CASRASRSTDTQYF. The CDR3 DNA is TGTGCCAGTAGAGCAAGCCGAAGCACAGATACGCAGTATTTT.

The genes are TRBV6-5 and TRBJ1-1; D possibly corresponds to TRBD1 (5 bases). CDR1 is MNHEY, CDR2 SVGAGI, per germline. Trimming left V 6 bases short and J 6 bases short, with 14 bases between. The CDR3 consists of 13 residues. CDR3 DNA sequence: TGTGCCAGCAGGGACACAGTGGGATCTGAAGCTTTCTTT. Residues: CASRDTVGSEAFF.

This chain connects TRBV7-2 to TRBJ2-7, with TRBD2 matching 9 bases. Germline CDR1 is SGHTA and CDR2 is FQGNSA. This CDR3 has 14 residues. J was trimmed by 5 bases and V by 3 bases; bases with no gene match: 5. The CDR3 region is CASSLGLAFDEQYF. For the CDR3, the DNA is TGTGCCAGCAGCTTGGGACTAGCTTTTGACGAGCAGTACTTC. The variable domain in full, completed from reference TRBV7-2 and TRBJ2-7, reads GAGVSQSPSNKVTEKGKDVELRCDPISGHTALYWYRQSLGQGLEFLIYFQGNSAPDKSGLPSDRFSAERTGGSVSTLTIQRTQQEDSAVYLCASSLGLAFDEQYFGPGTRLTVT.

This chain uses TRBV28 with TRBJ2-6, with D maybe TRBD1 (5 bases). The V gene lost 3 bases and the J gene lost 4 bases, with 19 bases spanning the gap. CDR3 size: 18 residues. Per germline, CDR1 MDHEN and CDR2 SYDVKM. This CDR3 is CASSFPFSRAGGANVLTF. The DNA for the CDR3 is TGTGCCAGCAGTTTCCCCTTCTCCAGGGCAGGCGGGGCCAACGTCCTGACTTTC.

As DNA, the CDR3 is TGTGCCAGCAGCCTATGGACTAGCGGGAGAAGCGGGGAGCTGTTTTTT. Translation gives CASSLWTSGRSGELFF. V is TRBV13 and J is TRBJ2-2; 13 nucleotides match TRBD2. Germline loops: CDR1 PRHDT, CDR2 FYEKMQ (reference sequence). After removal of 5 bases from V and 7 bases from J, the junction contained 7 bases not matched to a gene. This CDR3 is built from 16 residues.

The chain employs TRBV29-1 and TRBJ1-2; perhaps TRBD1 as D (6 bases). The CDR3 runs to 12 residues. Looked up from germline, CDR1 is SQVTM and CDR2 is ANQGSEA. The V gene lost 5 bases and the J gene lost 4 bases, with 11 bases spanning the gap. CDR3 sequence (DNA): TGCAGCGTTAGACAGGAATTCTATGGCTACACCTTC. Residues: CSVRQEFYGYTF.

J is TRBJ1-2 and V is TRBV5-1; the D gene is possibly TRBD1 (6 bases). Deletions cut 4 bases from V and 6 bases from J, with 22 bases between. The CDR3 covers 16 residues. Germline CDR1 SGHRS, CDR2 YFSETQ. The CDR3 sequence: CASSPKEGGRLDGYTF. As DNA, the CDR3 is TGCGCCAGCAGCCCTAAGGAGGGGGGGCGCCTGGATGGCTACACCTTC.

V usage is TRBV7-9 and J usage is TRBJ1-6; 7 nucleotides agree with TRBD1. Germline V gene data show CDR1 as SEHNR and CDR2 as FQNEAQ (reference sequence). This CDR3 contains 14 residues. V trimming: 3 bases; J trimming: 8 bases; junction bases outside the gene matches: 4. CDR3 nucleotides: TGTGCCAGCAGCTTGAAAGGGGGCGATTCACCCCTCCACTTT. Protein product: CASSLKGGDSPLHF.

The chain is built from TRBV9 and TRBJ1-2; D might be TRBD1 (5 bases). Trimming took off 0 bases at V and 6 bases at J, with 21 bases between the two ends. Germline CDR1 reads SGDLS; CDR2 reads YYNGEE. CDR3 size: 17 residues. CDR3 bases: TGTGCCAGCAGCGTAGCTGGTAGGGGCTGGGGATCGGATGGCTACACCTTC. It specifies CASSVAGRGWGSDGYTF.

V gene TRBV9 combines with J gene TRBJ2-2; the match to TRBD2 covers 9 bases. Germline values: CDR1 SGDLS, CDR2 YYNGEE. This CDR3 has 16 amino acids. V gave up 3 bases and J gave up 6 bases; unmatched junction bases: 9. CDR3 sequence: CASSATLAGAPGELFF. The CDR3 coding sequence is TGTGCCAGCAGCGCAACGTTAGCGGGAGCTCCCGGGGAGCTGTTTTTT. The whole variable domain, remainder taken from reference TRBV9 and TRBJ2-2, is DSGVTQTPKHLITATGQRVTLRCSPRSGDLSVYWYQQSLDQGLQFLIQYYNGEERAKGNILERFSAQQFPDLHSELNLSSLELGDSALYFCASSATLAGAPGELFFGEGSRLTVL.

This clone was recorded only once. The V gene is TRBV7-2, the J gene TRBJ1-2; D uncertain. In germline, CDR1 is SGHTA, CDR2 FQGNSA. The CDR3 sequence is 13 residues long. V lost 3 bases and J 0 bases, leaving 5 bases between the germline ends. CDR3 region: CASSFGTNYGYTF. The CDR3 region has the DNA TGTGCCAGCAGCTTCGGTACTAACTATGGCTACACCTTC.

The chain recombines TRBV29-1 with TRBJ2-3; TRBD2 matches at 14 bases. The junction had 4 bases not matched to a gene; V was cut back by 7 bases and J by 4 bases. The V gene's germline CDR1 is SQVTM and CDR2 ANQGSEA. The CDR3 loop spans 14 amino acids. The CDR3 here is CSAGLAGGADTQYF. CDR3 coding DNA: TGCAGCGCTGGACTAGCGGGAGGAGCAGATACGCAGTATTTT.

The rearrangement uses TRBV3-1 (or the pseudogene TRBV3-2) and TRBJ2-2; D gene uncertain. The V and J ends lost 3 bases and 6 bases respectively, with 14 bases between them. CDR3 size: 15 residues. Germline loops: CDR1 LGHDT, CDR2 YNNKEL (reference sequence). The CDR3 here is CASSQKITSAGELFF. The CDR3 DNA is TGTGCCAGCAGCCAGAAAATAACCTCGGCCGGGGAGCTGTTTTTT.

The CDR3 is CASSWMHTGATNEKLFF. In nucleotides, the CDR3 is TGTGCCAGCAGCTGGATGCACACAGGAGCAACTAATGAAAAACTGTTTTTT. The chain uses TRBV7-6 and TRBJ1-4; D possibly corresponds to TRBD1 (5 bases). The CDR3 contains 17 residues. V was pared by 4 bases and J by 0 bases, with 15 bases between. The V gene's germline CDR1 is SGHVS and CDR2 FNYEAQ. The entire variable domain, with the rest obtained from reference TRBV7-6 and TRBJ1-4, is as follows: GAGVSQSPRYKVTKRGQDVALRCDPISGHVSLYWYRQALGQGPEFLTYFNYEAQQDKSGLPNDRFSAERPEGSISTLTIQRTEQRDSAMYRCASSWMHTGATNEKLFFGSGTQLSVL.

The V gene is TRBV7-2, the J gene TRBJ1-2; TRBD1 might be the D (6 bases). The CDR3 runs 13 residues. V was clipped by 2 bases and J by 7 bases, with 11 bases between them. Per the germline V gene, CDR1 is SGHTA and CDR2 is FQGNSA. Here the CDR3 reads CASSLKGVGGYTF. CDR3 sequence (DNA): TGTGCCAGCAGCTTAAAGGGGGTTGGTGGCTACACCTTC.

The CDR3 region is CAIKEPAGEGREQYF. The DNA of the CDR3 is TGTGCCATCAAGGAGCCAGCGGGAGAAGGTCGGGAGCAGTACTTC. The rearrangement uses TRBV10-3 and TRBJ2-7, with 8 positions matching TRBD2. The CDR3 has 15 amino acids. Germline CDR1 ENHRY, CDR2 SYGVKD. Trimming took 7 bases from V and 7 from J; bases not matched to a gene: 15.

The rearrangement links TRBV11-2 to TRBJ1-2, with D perhaps TRBD1 (5 bases). V gave up 5 bases and J gave up 8 bases, with 15 bases separating them. Germline CDR1 is SGHAT and CDR2 is FQNNGV. This CDR3 has 13 residues. CDR3 DNA: TGTGCCAGCAGCCCTGGGGCCCTGCGGGGCTACACCTTC. It specifies CASSPGALRGYTF.

This chain uses TRBV30 with TRBJ1-2; D gene uncertain. The CDR3 is 12 residues long. CDR1 is GTSNPN, CDR2 SVGIG, per germline (reference sequence). V dropped 5 bases and J dropped 4 bases, with 11 bases sitting between them. For the CDR3, the DNA is TGTGCCTGGGGCGGGAGTCCCTATGGCTACACCTTC. As protein: CAWGGSPYGYTF.

The V gene is TRBV4-3, the J gene TRBJ2-1; TRBD1 is a possible D gene (6 bases). Germline CDR1 is LGHNA and CDR2 is YSLEER. The CDR3 spans 15 residues. V shed 2 bases and J shed 4 bases, with 12 bases lying between them. The CDR3, as DNA: TGCGCCAGCAGCCAATTTGCAGGGGAATACAATGAGCAGTTCTTC. Its protein product is CASSQFAGEYNEQFF.

The sample holds a few counts of this clone. This chain connects TRBV30 to TRBJ1-2; possible D gene TRBD1, 5 bases. With 3 bases removed from V and 8 bases from J, the gap between germline ends came to 22 bases. CDR3 length: 15 amino acids. CDR1 and CDR2 from the germline V gene are GTSNPN and SVGIG (reference sequence). For the CDR3, the DNA is TGTGCCTGGAGCAAATACAACCGGGACTTGCGGGGCTACACCTTC. Protein sequence: CAWSKYNRDLRGYTF.

The rearrangement links TRBV24-1 to TRBJ2-5, with 9 bases matching TRBD2. The V and J ends lost 5 bases and 5 bases, in that order; junction bases with no gene match: 23. CDR3 length equals 20 residues. Germline assignment: CDR1 KGHDR and CDR2 SFDVKD. The CDR3 bases are TGTGCCACCAGTGCCACATCGAAAATAACCGGGACTAGCTTTCATGAGACCCAGTACTTC. It encodes CATSATSKITGTSFHETQYF.

The chain carries TRBV18 and TRBJ1-4, with D unclear. CDR1 KGHSH and CDR2 LQKENI come from the germline V gene. The CDR3 covers 20 residues. V was clipped by 0 bases and J by 0 bases, with 20 bases between them. CDR3 in amino acids: CASSPPGGRAYSATNEKLFF. CDR3 nucleotides: TGTGCCAGCTCACCACCGGGAGGCAGAGCATACAGCGCAACTAATGAAAAACTGTTTTTT.